Listed below are T cell receptor beta chains from one sample, sequenced in a study of shared clonotypes between healthy human individuals. Sequenced by immunoSEQ multiplex PCR; TCRdb stores in-frame clones only, minus some. The sample contains about 1.1 million clones, approximately 80% of which appear only once. Sequenced material: memory CD4+ T cells from PBMCs. Receptors originate from a man aged 18 to 30 in good health. Some clones in this sample may be carry-over from other donors' samples. The CDR3 runs from the conserved cysteine through the conserved F or W. A D gene is named only where the DNA matches it firmly. Rows may omit the clone size; those that give it use once, few, many or a size class.

cdr3_nt cdr3_aa v_call d_call j_call clone_size
TGCGCCAGCAGCCAAGAAGCCCCCGGTCGGATATCAACTAATGAAAAACTGTTTTTT CASSQEAPGRISTNEKLFF TRBV4-3 . TRBJ1-4 few
TGCGCCAGCAGCCAAGTCGTTATGAGGGGCCGTAACTATGGCTACACCTTC CASSQVVMRGRNYGYTF TRBV4-1 . TRBJ1-2 many
TGTGCCAGCAGCTTAGAGGCAGGGGCGATGAATCAGCCCCAGCATTTT CASSLEAGAMNQPQHF TRBV7-8 . TRBJ1-5 few
TGTGCCAGCTCACCGGAGACAGGTCCCAGCGGGACTGAAGCTTTCTTT CASSPETGPSGTEAFF TRBV18 . TRBJ1-1 .
TGTGCCAGCAGCTGGGCCGACTCTGGGGCCAACGTCCTGACTTTC CASSWADSGANVLTF TRBV6-1 . TRBJ2-6 .
TGTGCCAGCAGCTTGGACGGGGGCAGATCAACCTACAATGAGCAGTTCTTC CASSLDGGRSTYNEQFF TRBV5-4 . TRBJ2-1 .
TGTGCCAGCAGCCCCGGGACAGGGAGTACGTGGAGCAATCAGCCCCAGCATTTT CASSPGTGSTWSNQPQHF TRBV7-8 TRBD1 TRBJ1-5 .
TGTGCCAGCAGGGGCGTCGCGGAATATGGCTACACCTTC CASRGVAEYGYTF TRBV4-2 . TRBJ1-2 .
TGTGCCACATCGGGGGCTCGACCTAACTATGGCTACACCTTC CATSGARPNYGYTF TRBV6-5 . TRBJ1-2 .
TGTGCCAGCTCCCAGGGGACTAGCGGGACAAGCTCCTACGAGCAGTACTTC CASSQGTSGTSSYEQYF TRBV18 TRBD2 TRBJ2-7 .
TGTGCCAGCAGTGGGCGGCAGGGAGGTGAAAAACTGTTTTTT CASSGRQGGEKLFF TRBV6-1 . TRBJ1-4 .
TGTGCCAGCAGAAAACCGGGACAGGGGTGGTACGAGCAGTACTTC CASRKPGQGWYEQYF TRBV11-2 TRBD1 TRBJ2-7 .
TGCAGCGTGGCAATCGACAGTCACCTCTATGGCTACACCTTC CSVAIDSHLYGYTF TRBV29-1 . TRBJ1-2 .
TGTGCCACCAGCAGGGAGGCTGGACTAGCGGGGAACACCGGGGAGCTGTTTTTT CATSREAGLAGNTGELFF TRBV15 TRBD2 TRBJ2-2 .
TGTGCCAGCAGCTTTACAGGGTCTGGGGCCAACGTCCTGACTTTC CASSFTGSGANVLTF TRBV14 . TRBJ2-6 .
TGCGCCAGCAGCTTGGCCGGTCGGTATATGAACACTGAAGCTTTCTTT CASSLAGRYMNTEAFF TRBV5-1 . TRBJ1-1 .
TGTGCCAGCAGCGTAGGTCAGCTACAGGTCGAGCAGTACTTC CASSVGQLQVEQYF TRBV9 . TRBJ2-7 .
TGTGCCAGTAGTATAGAGGACAGTATAAACTCCTACGAGCAGTACTTC CASSIEDSINSYEQYF TRBV19 . TRBJ2-7 .
TGTGCCAGTAGTATGGGACAGGGGGTTAGTGGGGCCAACGTCCTGACTTTC CASSMGQGVSGANVLTF TRBV19 TRBD1 TRBJ2-6 few
TGTGCCAGCAGCCCTGGGACTAGCGGGAGGAGAATTGGCTACGAGCAGTACTTC CASSPGTSGRRIGYEQYF TRBV7-2 TRBD2 TRBJ2-7 many
TGTGCCAGCAGCTTATCCCCAGCAGATACGCAGTATTTT CASSLSPADTQYF TRBV7-7 . TRBJ2-3 .